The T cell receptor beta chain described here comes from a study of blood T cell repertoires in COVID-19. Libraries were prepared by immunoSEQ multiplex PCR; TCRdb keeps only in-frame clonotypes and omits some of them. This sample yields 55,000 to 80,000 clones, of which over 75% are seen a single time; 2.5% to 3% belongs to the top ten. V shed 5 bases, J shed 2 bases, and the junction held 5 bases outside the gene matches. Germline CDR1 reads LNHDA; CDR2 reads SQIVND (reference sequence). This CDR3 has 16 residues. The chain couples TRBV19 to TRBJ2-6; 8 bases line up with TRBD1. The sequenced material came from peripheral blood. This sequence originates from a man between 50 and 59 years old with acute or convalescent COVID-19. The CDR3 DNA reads TGTGCCAGTAGTGGACAGGGAAGGGCTGGGGCCAACGTCCTGACTTTC. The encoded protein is CASSGQGRAGANVLTF.